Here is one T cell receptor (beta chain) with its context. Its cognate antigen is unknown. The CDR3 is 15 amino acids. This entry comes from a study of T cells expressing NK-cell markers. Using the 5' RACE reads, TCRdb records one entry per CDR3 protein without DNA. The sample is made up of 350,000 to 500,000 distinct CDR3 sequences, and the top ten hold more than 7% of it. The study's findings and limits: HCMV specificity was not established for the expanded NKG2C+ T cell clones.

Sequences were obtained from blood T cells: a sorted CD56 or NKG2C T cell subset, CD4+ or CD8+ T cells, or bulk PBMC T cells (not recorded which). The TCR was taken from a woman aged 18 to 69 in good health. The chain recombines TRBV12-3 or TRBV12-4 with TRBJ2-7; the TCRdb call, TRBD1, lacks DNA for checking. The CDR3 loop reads CASSQDRPIPYEQYF.